This entry is about one T cell receptor (beta chain). Only one count was recorded for this clone. The specificity of this receptor is unknown. Base qualities are not recorded, but no much larger clone differs from it by a single base. The method behind the library was the immunoSEQ multiplex PCR assay. The multiplex PCR relied on a mix of 60 forward primers for TCR Vbeta segments and 13 reverse primers for TCR Jbeta segments. The CDR3 region of rearranged TCR beta genes was amplified from genomic DNA by a multiplex PCR assay. Amplified TCR beta libraries were sequenced as 87-base-pair reads on the Illumina HiSeq System. The authors processed their data as follows. A later analysis counted 65 million to 90 million unique TCR beta chains across the 550 to 700 repertoires, and 10 million to 12 million of these chains were shared by at least two donors. Raw reads were error-corrected and collapsed into unique sequences by a nearest-neighbor algorithm in which closely related sequences were merged to remove PCR and sequencing errors. Alignment of CDR3 sequences to IMGT reference sequences was used to assign V, D and J gene segments. For a sequence to be retained, a match of at least six nucleotides to both a V gene segment and a J gene segment was required. Rearrangements were classified as productive when the CDR3 lacked stop codons and remained in frame with V and J, and all other rearrangements were classified as non-productive. Following IMGT convention, CDR3 was defined as the stretch from the second conserved V-encoded cysteine to the conserved J-encoded phenylalanine. Sequences without an unambiguous match to a single V gene segment were excluded from the earlier analysis of almost 600 of the donors. In an earlier analysis of several hundred of the donors, a V segment was called functional when productive rearrangements were above 56.7%, and segregating when the standard deviation between donors exceeded 5%. A statistical classification framework was built to diagnose cytomegalovirus status from the catalog of TCR beta chain sequences. In a later analysis, V and J genes were assigned by comparing TCR nucleotide sequences against IMGT/GENE-DB human TR gene sequences. A later analysis assigned CDR3 sequences and most-parsimonious VDJ recombination scenarios with the TCRdist pipeline. In a later analysis, every TCR beta chain was defined by the combination of its CDR3 amino acid sequence and its V-gene family, and reads without a unique V-gene family were dropped. A later analysis removed 450 to 600 highly shared, low-generation-probability nucleotide sequences to deal with suspected cross-contamination and a sequencing artifact. For each public chain, a later analysis derived a clonal expansion index from normalized ranks of inferred template counts within each repertoire. In a later analysis, generation probabilities were computed using a VDJ recombination model fitted to out-of-frame rearrangements, and the results were checked against IGoR. A later analysis scored TCR-TCR, TCR-HLA and TCR-CMV co-occurrence with hypergeometric tests, applying a repertoire-size bias correction to TCR pairs. False discovery rates were estimated in a later analysis by permuting HLA or CMV assignments 20 times. In a later analysis, co-occurring TCRs were grouped with DBSCAN, and TCRdist sequence similarity was added when clustering was performed within HLA-allele-positive subsets. Repertoires with fewer than 30,000 or more than 120,000 public chains, plus five repertoires with anomalous nucleotide sharing, were excluded from co-occurrence clustering. The clones in this table, taken by TCRdb from immuneACCESS, are in-frame only. Not every clone is retained; where verified, under half of the shortfall comes from an unresolved V gene, and the cause of the rest is unknown. Clonal size and the V and J genes are those of that table, whereas D and trimming came from the DNA. Present in this sample are about 50,000 clones, 65% to 80% of which were seen just once. Of the sample, roughly 9.2% is held by the ten largest clones.

These data belong to a study of cytomegalovirus exposure and HLA in healthy donors (dated by TCRdb to 2016 to 2017). For the wider study: According to an earlier analysis of a few hundred of the donors, some 180 million T cells yielded 117 million unique TCR beta sequences and about 300 Gb of sequence data. Every repertoire in the discovery cohort had been generated on one and the same sequencing platform. Alongside the repertoire data, information on donor age, sex, ethnicity and CMV serostatus was compiled. Of the 300 to 500 genotyped donors, roughly 76% were placed in the genetic ancestry cluster associated with self-reported Caucasian donors. Because of strong linkage in the cohort, roughly five DR-DQ haplotypes were treated as single units for association and clustering. To predict cytomegalovirus infection status, the study brought together high-throughput TCR immunosequencing, statistical association of individual TCRs with disease status, and machine learning. A later analysis re-examined previously published TCR beta repertoires from hundreds of donors and added high-resolution HLA genotyping to investigate patterns of TCR occurrence. HLA typing included class I and class II loci at four-digit resolution. The aim of the study was to test whether cataloging public T cell receptors could identify signatures of past pathogen exposure. A later genetic analysis used genome-wide SNP genotypes for about 55% of the 666 donors, treating that subset as a discovery cohort. Rather than drawing on any new phenotypic data, the later analysis identified candidate immune exposures from TCR beta sequences and the way those sequences occurred across donors. An earlier analysis of around 540 of the donors applied high-throughput TCR beta sequencing to assess whether each TCR beta V gene segment acted as functional or pseudogenic. On average, about 240,000 unique TCR beta nucleotide sequences were sequenced per donor among a few hundred genotyped donors of the cohort, with roughly 18% of those sequences being non-productive. About 330 gigabases of sequencing data and around 90 million unique TCR sequences made up an early release that covered nearly 650 HLA-typed donors. A separate validation cohort of roughly 110 different subjects was used in addition to the 666-subject first cohort. Using immunosequencing, the study profiled T cell repertoires from some 670 subjects and related those repertoires to cytomegalovirus serostatus. The number of typed donors differed by locus: about 629-640 for A, B, C, DRB1 and DQB1; approximately 540 for DQA1; over 600 for DPA1; and about 450 for DPB1. Study-wide findings and limitations: Broadly in line with IMGT annotations, most TCR beta V segments showed up in productive rearrangements about 87% or about 30% of the time in an earlier analysis of around 550 of the donors. According to a later genetic analysis, donors in an Asian-associated ancestry cluster had fewer N-insertions in productive TCRs than the roughly 670-donor mean. For the cohort, immune exposure information was limited to CMV serostatus. V-gene and J-gene trimming of TCR beta chains was associated with a missense DCLRE1C variant in a later genetic analysis, and the association was replicated in an independent cohort. Most CMV-associated TCR beta chains appeared to be HLA-restricted in a later analysis, and the HLA associations seemed to be driven largely by CMV exposure. Roughly uniform sequencing depth across donors was assumed in presence/absence analyses, although this assumption may not hold. The authors suggested that the approach could potentially be generalized to other disease states and immunological phenotypes. In the study, approximately 150 TCR beta chains were listed as associated with cytomegalovirus. Assigning TCR associations to individual alleles was difficult when HLA alleles, especially DR and DQ, strongly co-occurred. A later analysis found that HLA-associated TCR beta chains were more clonally expanded and had lower generation probabilities than equally common non-associated chains. Three of the identified cytomegalovirus-associated TCR beta chains were confirmed in vitro to be specific for cytomegalovirus antigens. Some IMGT-functional V segments, including TRBV6-2 and TRBV6-3, could not be told apart with the 87-base-pair reads, so those segments were excluded. A group of highly shared sequence variants was considered likely to be a technical artifact of the sequencing pipeline. Because HLA typing was missing for some donors at each locus, association tests included only the typed subset. Correlated functional status among segregating V segments might be attributable to linkage disequilibrium, but an unknown experimental factor could not be ruled out. Across donors, most TCR sequences were observed very rarely, whereas some public TCRs were present in many individuals. A further reported finding was that TCR beta sequences accurately predicted the HLA-A and HLA-B alleles for most subjects in the first cohort. The classifier was reported to diagnose cytomegalovirus status with high specificity and sensitivity in both the original and validation cohorts. Over 15 rarely observed V segments, including chromosome 9 orphons, were excluded from the earlier analysis of approximately 500 of the donors because counts were too low. A later analysis associated around 16,000 TCR beta sequences with specific HLA alleles at a false discovery rate of 0.05. This cohort had only TCR beta chains sequenced, and the lack of alpha or paired-chain data limited which features could be detected. A later analysis reported that several top co-occurrence clusters appeared linked to parvovirus B19, influenza, CMV and Epstein-Barr virus. A later analysis found that TCR association rates varied across HLA loci, with DRB1 alleles showing the most associated TCRs and HLA-C alleles the fewest.

The cohort comprised around 700 healthy bone marrow donors. At the time of sampling, every cohort member was nominally healthy, though immune exposures that went unrecorded were likely present. The donor was CMV seronegative and was included in the group of a few hundred seronegative cohort members. A peripheral blood sample was provided by each donor, and peripheral blood mononuclear cells were used for TCR beta sequencing. Genomic DNA extraction from the blood cell samples was performed with the Qiagen DNeasy Blood Extraction Kit. Trimming removed 5 bases from V and 9 bases from J; the gene matches leave 7 bases unexplained. CDR1 and CDR2 are drawn from the germline V gene: SGHVS, FNYEAQ. The CDR3 covers 14 residues, taking in both the cysteine and the phenylalanine. The DNA shown is the 42-base CDR3, in frame from base 1.

This receptor was identified in a woman aged 50 to 60 in good health and CMV-seronegative. The V and J segments used are TRBV7-6 and TRBJ2-1, and 10 junctional nucleotides match TRBD1. Sequencing used PBMCs. The bases read TGTGCCAGCAGCAAGGACAGGGGGTTGGGTGAGCAGTTCTTC. It is translated as CASSKDRGLGEQFF.